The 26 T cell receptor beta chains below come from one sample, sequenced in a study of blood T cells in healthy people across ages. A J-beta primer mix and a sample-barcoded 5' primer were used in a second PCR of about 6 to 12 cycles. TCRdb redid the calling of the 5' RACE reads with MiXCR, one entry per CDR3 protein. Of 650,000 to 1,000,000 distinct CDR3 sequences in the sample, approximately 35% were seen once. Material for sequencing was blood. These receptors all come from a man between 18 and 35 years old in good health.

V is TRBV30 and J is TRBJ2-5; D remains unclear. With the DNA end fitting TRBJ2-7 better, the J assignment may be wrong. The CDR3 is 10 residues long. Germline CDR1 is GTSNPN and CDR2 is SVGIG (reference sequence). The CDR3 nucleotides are TGTGCCGCCGAACTCGGCGAGCAGTACTTC. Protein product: CAAELGEQYF.

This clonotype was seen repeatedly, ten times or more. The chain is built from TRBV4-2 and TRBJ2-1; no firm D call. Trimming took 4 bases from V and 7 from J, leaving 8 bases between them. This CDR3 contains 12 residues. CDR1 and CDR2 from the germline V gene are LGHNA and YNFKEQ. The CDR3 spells CASSRGANEQFF. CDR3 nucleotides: TGTGCCAGCAGCCGAGGAGCGAATGAGCAGTTCTTC.

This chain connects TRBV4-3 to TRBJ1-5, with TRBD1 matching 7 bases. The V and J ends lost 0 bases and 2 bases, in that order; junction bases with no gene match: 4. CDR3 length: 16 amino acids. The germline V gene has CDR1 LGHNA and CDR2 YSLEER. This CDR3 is CASSQDRTGRNQPQHF. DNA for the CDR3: TGCGCCAGCAGCCAAGATAGGACAGGCCGCAATCAGCCCCAGCATTTT.

The CDR3 sequence is CSARASRAYSYNSPLHF. The CDR3 coding sequence is TGCAGTGCTAGGGCCAGCAGGGCCTACTCCTATAATTCACCCCTCCACTTT. This sequence joins TRBV20-1 and TRBJ1-6, with a tentative D call TRBD1 (5 bases). Trimming took off 3 bases at V and 0 bases at J, with 15 bases between the two ends. This CDR3 has 17 residues. Germline V gene lookup returns CDR1 DFQATT and CDR2 SNEGSKA (reference sequence).

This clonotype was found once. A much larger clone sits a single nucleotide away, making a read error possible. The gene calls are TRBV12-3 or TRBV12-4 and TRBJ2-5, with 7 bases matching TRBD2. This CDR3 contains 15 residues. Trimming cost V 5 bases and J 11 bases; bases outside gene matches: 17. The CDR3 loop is CASSGETSSYNEQYF. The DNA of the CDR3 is TGTGCCAGCAGTGGAGAGACTAGCTCGTACAATGAGCAGTACTTC.

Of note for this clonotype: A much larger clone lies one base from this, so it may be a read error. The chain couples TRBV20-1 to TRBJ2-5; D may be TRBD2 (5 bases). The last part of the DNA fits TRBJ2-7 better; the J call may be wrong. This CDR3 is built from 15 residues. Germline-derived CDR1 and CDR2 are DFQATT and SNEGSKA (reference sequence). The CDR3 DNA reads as TGCAGTGCTACTACCTCCAAGCTAGCCTCCTTCGAGCAGTACTTC. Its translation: CSATTSKLASFEQYF.

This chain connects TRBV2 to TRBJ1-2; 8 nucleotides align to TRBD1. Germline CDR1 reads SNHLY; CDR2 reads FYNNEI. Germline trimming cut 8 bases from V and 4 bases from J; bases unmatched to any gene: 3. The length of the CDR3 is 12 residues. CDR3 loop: CASGTGLYGYTF. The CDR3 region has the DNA TGTGCCAGCGGGACAGGTCTCTATGGCTACACCTTC.

CDR3 in DNA: TGTGCCAGCAGCCCAGACGAGAGGGGTCAGCCCCAGCATTTT. Its protein product is CASSPDERGQPQHF. The gene calls are TRBV7-2 and TRBJ1-5, with D possibly matching TRBD1 (5 bases). Trimming took 5 bases from V and 6 from J, leaving 14 bases between them. Germline V gives CDR1 SGHTA, CDR2 FQGNSA. The length of the CDR3 is 14 residues.

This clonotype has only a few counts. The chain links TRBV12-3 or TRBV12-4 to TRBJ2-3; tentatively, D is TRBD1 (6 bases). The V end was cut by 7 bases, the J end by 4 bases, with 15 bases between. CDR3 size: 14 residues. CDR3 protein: CASTQGGGADTQYF. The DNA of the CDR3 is TGTGCCAGCACCCAAGGGGGTGGAGCAGATACGCAGTATTTT.

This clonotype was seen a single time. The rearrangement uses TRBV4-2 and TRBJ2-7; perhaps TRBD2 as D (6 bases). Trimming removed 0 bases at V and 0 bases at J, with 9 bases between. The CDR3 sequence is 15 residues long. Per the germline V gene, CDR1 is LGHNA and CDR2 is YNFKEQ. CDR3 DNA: TGTGCCAGCAGCCAAGATCAGACTAGCTCCTACGAGCAGTACTTC. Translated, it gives CASSQDQTSSYEQYF.

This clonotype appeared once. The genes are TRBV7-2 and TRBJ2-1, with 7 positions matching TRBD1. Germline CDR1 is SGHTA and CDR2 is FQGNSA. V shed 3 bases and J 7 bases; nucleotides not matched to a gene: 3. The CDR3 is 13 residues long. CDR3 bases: TGTGCCAGCAGCTTGACAGGGATGAATGAGCAGTTCTTC. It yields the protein CASSLTGMNEQFF.

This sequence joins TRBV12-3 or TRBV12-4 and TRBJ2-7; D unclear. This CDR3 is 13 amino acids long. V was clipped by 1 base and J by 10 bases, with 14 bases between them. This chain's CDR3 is CASSLVPQPDQYF. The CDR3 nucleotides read TGTGCCAGCAGTTTAGTGCCCCAACCAGACCAGTACTTC.

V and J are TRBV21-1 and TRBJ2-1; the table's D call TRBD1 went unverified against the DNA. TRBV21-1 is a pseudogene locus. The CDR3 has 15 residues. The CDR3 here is CASRGVNQVYSEQFF. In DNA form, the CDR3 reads TGTGCCAGCAGAGGGGTCAACCAGGTATACAGTGAGCAGTTCTTC.

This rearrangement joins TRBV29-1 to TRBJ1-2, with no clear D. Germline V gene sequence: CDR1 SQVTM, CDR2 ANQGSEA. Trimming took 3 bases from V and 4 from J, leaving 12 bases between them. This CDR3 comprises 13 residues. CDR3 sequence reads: CSVESVFSYGYTF. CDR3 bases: TGCAGCGTTGAGTCAGTGTTTAGCTATGGCTACACCTTC.

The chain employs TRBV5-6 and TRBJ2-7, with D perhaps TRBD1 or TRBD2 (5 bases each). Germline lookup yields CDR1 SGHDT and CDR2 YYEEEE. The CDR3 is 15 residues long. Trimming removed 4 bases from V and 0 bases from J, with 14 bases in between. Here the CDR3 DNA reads TGTGCCAGCAGCGGGGGTCCAAGGGCCTCCTACGAGCAGTACTTC. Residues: CASSGGPRASYEQYF.

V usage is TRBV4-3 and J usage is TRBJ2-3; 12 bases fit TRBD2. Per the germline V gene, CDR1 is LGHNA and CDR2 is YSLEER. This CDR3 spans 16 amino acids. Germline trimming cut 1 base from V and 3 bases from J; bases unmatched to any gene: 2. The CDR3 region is CASSQGTSGITDTQYF. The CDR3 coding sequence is TGCGCCAGCAGCCAAGGGACTAGCGGGATAACAGATACGCAGTATTTT.

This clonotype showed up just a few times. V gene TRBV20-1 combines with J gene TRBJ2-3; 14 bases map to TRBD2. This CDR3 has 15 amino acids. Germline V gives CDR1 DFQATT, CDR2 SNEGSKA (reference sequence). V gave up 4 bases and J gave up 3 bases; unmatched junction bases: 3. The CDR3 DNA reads TGCAGTGCTACGGGACTAGCGGGGGTGACAGATACGCAGTATTTT. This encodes CSATGLAGVTDTQYF.

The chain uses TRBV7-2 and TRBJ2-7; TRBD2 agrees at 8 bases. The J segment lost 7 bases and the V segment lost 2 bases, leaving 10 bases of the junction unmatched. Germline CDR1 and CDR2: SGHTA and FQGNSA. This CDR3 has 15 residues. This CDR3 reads CASSLTSGSLGEQYF. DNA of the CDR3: TGTGCCAGCAGCTTAACTAGCGGCTCGCTCGGTGAGCAGTACTTC.

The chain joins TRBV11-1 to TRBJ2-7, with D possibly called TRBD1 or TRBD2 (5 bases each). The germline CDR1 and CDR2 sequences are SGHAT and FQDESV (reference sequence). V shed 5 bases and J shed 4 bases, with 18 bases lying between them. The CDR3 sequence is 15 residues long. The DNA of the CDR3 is TGTGCCAGCAGCGGTTGGGACGGAAAAGGGTACGAGCAGTACTTC. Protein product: CASSGWDGKGYEQYF.

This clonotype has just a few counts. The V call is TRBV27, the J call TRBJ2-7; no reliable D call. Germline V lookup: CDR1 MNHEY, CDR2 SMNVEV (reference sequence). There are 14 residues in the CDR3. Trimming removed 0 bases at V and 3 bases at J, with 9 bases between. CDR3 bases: TGTGCCAGCAGTTTATCGGCTTTCGGCTACGAGCAGTACTTC. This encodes CASSLSAFGYEQYF.

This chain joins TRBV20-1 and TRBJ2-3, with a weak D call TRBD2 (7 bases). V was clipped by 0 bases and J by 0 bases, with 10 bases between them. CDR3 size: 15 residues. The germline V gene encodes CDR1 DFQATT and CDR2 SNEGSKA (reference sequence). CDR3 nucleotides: TGCAGTGCTAGAGATGCGGGGGCTAGCACAGATACGCAGTATTTT. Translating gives CSARDAGASTDTQYF.

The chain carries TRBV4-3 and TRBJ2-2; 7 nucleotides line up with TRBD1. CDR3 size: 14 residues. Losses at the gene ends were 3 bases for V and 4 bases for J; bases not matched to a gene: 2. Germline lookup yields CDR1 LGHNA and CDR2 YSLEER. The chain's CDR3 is CASSQGQTTGELFF. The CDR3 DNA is TGCGCCAGCAGCCAGGGACAGACCACCGGGGAGCTGTTTTTT.

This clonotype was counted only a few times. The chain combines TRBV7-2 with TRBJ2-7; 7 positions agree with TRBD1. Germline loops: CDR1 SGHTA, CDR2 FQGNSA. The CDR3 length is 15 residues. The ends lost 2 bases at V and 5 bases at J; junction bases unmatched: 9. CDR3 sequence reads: CASSLHQGVGNEQYF. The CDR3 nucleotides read TGTGCCAGCAGCTTACACCAGGGGGTGGGCAACGAGCAGTACTTC.

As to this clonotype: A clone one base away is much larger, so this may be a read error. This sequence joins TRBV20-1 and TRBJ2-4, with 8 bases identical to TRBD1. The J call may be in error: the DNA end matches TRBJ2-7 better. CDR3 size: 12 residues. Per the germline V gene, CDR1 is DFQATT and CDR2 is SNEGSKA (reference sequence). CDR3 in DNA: TGCAGTGCTGCGGACAGGGCGTACGAGCAGTACTTC. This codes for CSAADRAYEQYF.

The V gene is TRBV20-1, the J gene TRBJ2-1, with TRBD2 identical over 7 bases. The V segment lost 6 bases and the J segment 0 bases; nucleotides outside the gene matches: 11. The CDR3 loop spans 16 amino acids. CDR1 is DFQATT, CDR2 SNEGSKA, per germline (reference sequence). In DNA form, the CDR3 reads TGCAGTGCCAAACGGATTAGCGGGTCCTCCTACAATGAGCAGTTCTTC. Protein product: CSAKRISGSSYNEQFF.

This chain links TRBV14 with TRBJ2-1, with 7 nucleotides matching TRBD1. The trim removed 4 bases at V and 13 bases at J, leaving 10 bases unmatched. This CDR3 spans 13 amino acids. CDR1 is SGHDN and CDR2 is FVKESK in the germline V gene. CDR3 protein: CASSPTGKETQFF. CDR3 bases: TGTGCCAGCAGCCCGACAGGGAAAGAGACCCAGTTCTTC.